This record covers a single TCR beta chain. Antigen specificity is unknown. The V and J ends lost 5 bases and 3 bases respectively, with 16 bases between them. The CDR3 is 16 amino acids. Per the germline V gene, CDR1 is SGHVS and CDR2 is FNYEAQ. TCRdb itself ran the reads through MiXCR, one entry per CDR3 protein. The data hold roughly 920,000 distinct CDR3 sequences, with approximately 33% observed a single time. The data originate from a study of T cell repertoires in cytomegalovirus infection. Study information: Through public TCR beta signatures, both CMV infection and matching HLA type were indicated.

Study observations and caveats: In two of eight donors, the top clonotype was HLA-C-restricted CMV-specific.

The material sequenced was cultured CD8+ T cells from PBMCs, taken from culture after CMV antigen stimulation. The source is a human donor in good health (CMV status not recorded). Some clones in this sample may be carry-over from other donors' samples. The chain couples TRBV7-6 to TRBJ2-2; D may be TRBD1 or TRBD2 (6 bases each). The CDR3 sequence: CASSPLPGEDTGELFF. CDR3 DNA sequence: TGTGCCAGCAGCCCACTGCCAGGGGAGGACACCGGGGAGCTGTTTTTT.